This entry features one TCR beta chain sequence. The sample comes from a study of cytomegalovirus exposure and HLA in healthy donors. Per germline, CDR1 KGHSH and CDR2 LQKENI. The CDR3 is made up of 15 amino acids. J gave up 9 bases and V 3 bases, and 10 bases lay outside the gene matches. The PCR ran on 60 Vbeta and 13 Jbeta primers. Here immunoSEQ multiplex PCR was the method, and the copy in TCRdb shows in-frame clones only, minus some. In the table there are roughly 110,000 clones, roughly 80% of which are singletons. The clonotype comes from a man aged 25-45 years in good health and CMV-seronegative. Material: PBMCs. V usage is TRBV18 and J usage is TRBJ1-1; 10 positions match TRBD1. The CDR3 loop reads CASSPKTGTGVKAFF. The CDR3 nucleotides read TGTGCCAGCTCACCGAAGACCGGGACAGGGGTTAAAGCTTTCTTT.